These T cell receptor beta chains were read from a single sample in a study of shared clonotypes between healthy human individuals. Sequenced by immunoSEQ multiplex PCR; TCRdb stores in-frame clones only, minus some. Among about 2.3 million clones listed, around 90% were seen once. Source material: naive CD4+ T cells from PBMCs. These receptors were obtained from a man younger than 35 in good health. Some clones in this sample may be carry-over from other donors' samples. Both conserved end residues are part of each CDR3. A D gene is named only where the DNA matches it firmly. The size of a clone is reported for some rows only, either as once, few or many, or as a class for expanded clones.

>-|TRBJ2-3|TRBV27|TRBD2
CASRTGTSADTQYF
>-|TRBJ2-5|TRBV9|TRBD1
CASSSRDRQETQYF
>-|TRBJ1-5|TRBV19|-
CASSIRGYSNQPQHF
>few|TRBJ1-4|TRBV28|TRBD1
CASSAKGAGNEKLFF
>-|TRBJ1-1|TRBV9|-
CASSPQPANTEAFF
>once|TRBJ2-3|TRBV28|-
CASSLLAASTDTQYF
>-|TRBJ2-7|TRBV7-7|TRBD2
CASTPPQRGGYEQYF
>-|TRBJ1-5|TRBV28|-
CAISRAAHQPQHF
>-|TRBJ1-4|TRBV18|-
CASSPTGAEKLFF
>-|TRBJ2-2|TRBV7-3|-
CASSLWSGAGELFF
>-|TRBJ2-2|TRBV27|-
CASSHTGELFF
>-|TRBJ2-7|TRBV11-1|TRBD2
CASSNSRTSAGPYEQYF
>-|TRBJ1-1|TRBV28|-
CASSSSAGLNTEAFF
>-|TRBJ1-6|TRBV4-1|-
CASSLLRGTGSPLHF